This record covers a single TCR beta chain. Its antigen is unknown. The CDR3 contains 13 residues. CDR1 is MDHEN and CDR2 is SYDVKM in the germline V gene. V was clipped by 8 bases and J by 4 bases, with 14 bases between them. These data belong to a study of vaccination and CD4 T cells after COVID-19. Across the whole study: Two of the convalescents were Hispanic, and convalescents were six males and four females. The post-vaccine samples came a median 72 days after dose two (range 14 to 241).

Sample treatment: roughly ten-day PBMC culture with coronavirus spike peptide pools or control peptides (ViraFEST assay). Following a culture period (around nine days), negative selection was used to isolate CD4+ T cells. Scientists ran DNA taken from cultured CD4+ T cells through the Oncomine TCR Beta short-read assay for sequencing. From CD4+ T cells that had been cultured, genomic DNA was extracted. TCRdb reprocessed the PCR reads with MiXCR, giving one entry per CDR3 protein. Of 3,000 to 4,000 distinct CDR3 sequences listed, roughly 32% are singletons. The clonotype comes from a human donor who had recovered from COVID-19. The chain combines TRBV28 with TRBJ1-2; perhaps TRBD1 as D (5 bases). Sequencing input: CD4+ T cells from blood, cultured in vitro. CDR3 loop: CASCFRGGYGYTF. The CDR3 DNA sequence: TGTGCCAGCTGCTTCCGTGGGGGCTATGGCTACACCTTC.